This entry lists 3 T cell receptor beta chains sequenced from one sample in a study of T-cell reconstitution after alpha-beta-depleted transplantation in children. Library preparation (for TCRbeta) was performed with unique molecular identifiers. A single record per CDR3 protein comes from TCRdb applying MiXCR to the PCR reads. This table has about 500,000 distinct CDR3 sequences, roughly 33% appearing once. The sequencing here drew on PBMCs from the stem cell graft donor, taken from the stem cell graft. The source is a human donor who donated a stem cell graft to a child with aplastic anemia.

A few counts support this clonotype. This chain links TRBV11-1 with TRBJ2-1; 11 bases match TRBD2. V shed 3 bases, J shed 5 bases, and the junction held 6 bases outside the gene matches. The V gene's germline CDR1 is SGHAT and CDR2 FQDESV (reference sequence). The CDR3 is made up of 16 amino acids. The CDR3 nucleotides read TGTGCCAGCAGCTTGATTAGACTAGCGGGACACAATGAGCAGTTCTTC. Amino acid sequence: CASSLIRLAGHNEQFF. The whole variable domain, remainder taken from reference TRBV11-1 and TRBJ2-1, is EAEVAQSPRYKITEKSQAVAFWCDPISGHATLYWYRQILGQGPELLVQFQDESVVDDSQLPKDRFSAERLKGVDSTLKIQPAELGDSAMYLCASSLIRLAGHNEQFFGPGTRLTVL.

The chain carries TRBV7-9 and TRBJ2-5; no firm D call. The CDR3 has 14 residues. V was shortened by 2 bases and J by 2 bases, with 9 bases between the two germline ends. Germline CDR1 and CDR2: SEHNR and FQNEAQ (reference sequence). The CDR3 is CASSLMLQQETQYF. The CDR3 nucleotides are TGTGCCAGCAGCTTAATGCTACAACAAGAGACCCAGTACTTC.

This clonotype was counted a few times. At one of its ends the junction is not consistent with the germline gene, which may arise from a read error. The V call is TRBV7-2, the J call TRBJ2-5, with D tentatively TRBD1 (7 bases). Germline loops: CDR1 SGHTA, CDR2 FQGNSA. The CDR3 length is 12 residues. The CDR3 sequence is CASSLVGGRGRF. The CDR3 region has the DNA TGTGCCAGCAGCTTAGTTGGGGGCAGGGGGAGGTTC.